The source of this T cell receptor beta chain is a study of shared clonotypes between healthy human individuals. Study details: CD4 naive and memory got three plates each, CD8 naive two, CD8 memory one.

Points on this clone: What it binds is unknown.

This table comes from immunoSEQ multiplex PCR, and its TCRdb copy is limited to in-frame clones, with some not included. The sample has approximately 700,000 clones, around four fifths seen once. General study points: A handful of donors had about 5% of their naive CD4 clonotypes in common. Few donors restricted represented genetic and exposure-history diversity.

This CDR3 is 15 amino acids long. Germline CDR1 is MDHEN and CDR2 is SYDVKM. V lost 6 bases to trimming and J lost 4 bases; unmatched junction nucleotides: 8. The source material was memory CD4+ T cells sorted from blood. The subset: CD45RA-negative fraction. The chain combines TRBV28 with TRBJ1-3; 8 bases are shared with TRBD1. This receptor was taken from a woman aged 30 to 39 in good health. This CDR3 reads CASSSLDRGGNTIYF. DNA for the CDR3: TGTGCCAGCAGCTCTCTAGACAGGGGAGGAAACACCATATATTTT.